This T cell receptor (beta chain) came from a study of response to subunit inactivated influenza vaccine. Study-level findings and limits: The authors suggested that every seasonal influenza vaccination recruits few new T cells.

To note about this clonotype: Its antigen remains unidentified.

V dropped 0 bases and J dropped 8 bases, with 11 bases sitting between them. This CDR3 region has 14 residues. Germline V gene sequence: CDR1 GTSNPN, CDR2 SVGIG (reference sequence). Using its own MiXCR run on the RT-PCR reads, TCRdb lists one record per CDR3 protein. The sample consists of hundreds of thousands of distinct CDR3 sequences, more than 10% of them appearing once. This TCR came from a man aged 45-65 years who received an inactivated influenza vaccine. The V call is TRBV30, the J call TRBJ1-6; D is uncertain. The sample was non-naive T cells sorted from PBMCs, taken less than 15 days before vaccination. CDR3 in amino acids: CAWSVLLRDSPLHF. CDR3 coding DNA: TGTGCCTGGAGTGTACTACTTCGGGATTCACCCCTCCACTTT.